Given below is one TCR beta chain in context. This clonotype was seen more than once but under ten times. The antigen it recognizes is unknown. One base away there is no much larger clone; base qualities are not given. The data were taken from a study of T cells in Graves' hyperthyroidism and ophthalmopathy (dated by TCRdb to between 2018 and 2020). Some background on the complete study: Peripheral blood samples were taken at the time of initial diagnosis, prior to any treatment. To identify TCR V-J signatures that set the groups apart, the researchers used a discovery cohort of 90 to 100 patients, made up of 43 with Graves' ophthalmopathy and some 55 with stable Graves' hyperthyroidism. Whether ophthalmopathy could be predicted prospectively was tested in an independent validation cohort made up of 18 to 20 hyperthyroidism patients plus 17 patients who later progressed to ophthalmopathy. The 75 to 100 discovery patients were divided at random into training and test sets in a 7:3 ratio. In addition, the study compared T-cell repertoires in thyroid tissue and in blood from about six Graves' hyperthyroidism patients. After blood sampling, hyperthyroidism patients were treated with methimazole at a starting dose of 30 mg daily, and ophthalmopathy patients were treated with high-dose intravenous methylprednisolone. The paper describes TCR Vbeta CDR3 sequencing of around 130 peripheral blood samples, made up of some 42 ophthalmopathy patients, approximately 76 hyperthyroidism patients and 17 progressor patients. Overall study results and their limits: No statistical method was used to fix the sample size in advance, and group allocation was not hidden from the investigators. In validation, the model predicted progression to ophthalmopathy a median of about 6.5 months before onset, with about 67% sensitivity and about 75% specificity. A model built on a 13 V-J signature distinguished ophthalmopathy from stable hyperthyroidism, reaching roughly 88% sensitivity and about 81% specificity in cross-validation and 80%/75% in testing. Most expanded thyroid clonotypes (frequency above 0.001) were also detected in blood, a finding suggesting that blood repertoires may reflect thyroid immune responses.

The TCR beta CDR3 regions were amplified from RNA transcripts. The first round of RT-PCR for the TCR CDR3 was performed with the HTBI primer set and the Qiagen OneStep RT-PCR kit. A second multiplex PCR round built the libraries, followed by size selection and purification. The libraries were sequenced on an Illumina HiSeq2000 using paired-end 100 bp reads. Turning to the authors' computational methods: SOAPnuke was used to process the raw data, throwing out any read that contained adapters or uncalled bases, had a mean Phred below 15, or lacked an exact constant-primer or identifier match. COPE v1.2.5 was used to merge high-quality paired reads, and clonotypes were defined as unique nucleotide sequences. MiTCR v1.1 was used to align the clonotypes against IMGT TRBV, TRBD and TRBJ reference segments. The analysis included only V-J combinations with a frequency above 0.0001, which together covered around 99% of the repertoires. A TCS score was defined as the ratio between F50 (clonal expansion) and ExV (chaos), using BLOSUM62-based TCRdist between CDR3 peptides within each V-J. Welch's t-statistics and random forest reduced 450 to 600 V-J features to 13, which were used in a naive Bayes classifier (R e1071). The public reads were quality trimmed at Q25 with fastp and then assembled into clones with MiXCR by TCRdb, keeping productive beta chains. Rows with a matching CDR3 protein are joined into one entry that keeps the most common DNA and genes. The V and J calls were not made by the authors but by TCRdb's processing. The sample contains about 500,000 distinct CDR3 sequences, roughly a sixth of them found a single time. Of the sample, less than 30% falls within the top ten clones.

Moderately to severely active disease, a Clinical Activity Score of at least 3, a NOSPECS grade of at least 4, and a duration under 3 months were present in ophthalmopathy patients. Exclusion was applied to patients with uncontrolled infections, other autoimmune diseases, pregnancy or lactation. Diagnoses relied on clinical symptoms, serum thyroxine and TRAb, thyroid ultrasound and orbital computed tomography. PBMCs were separated from 7.5 to 10 ml of fresh peripheral blood using Ficoll-Paque density gradient centrifugation. Total RNA was extracted using Trizol reagent, and RNA quality was assessed on an Agilent 2100 Bioanalyzer. The CDR1 and CDR2 encoded by the germline V gene (reference sequence) are GTSNPN and SVGIG. Clipping removes 2 bases from V and 7 bases from J, with 8 as the unmatched junction base count. The CDR3 covers 15 residues, taking in both the cysteine and the phenylalanine. Only CDR3 DNA remains: 45 bases, in frame from the first base.

The sample taken for sequencing was blood. The origin of this receptor is a woman aged 25 to 39 with Graves' ophthalmopathy. Recombination connected TRBV30 to TRBJ2-1, with 10 central nucleotides matching TRBD1. The CDR3 reads as follows: CAWSTYGQGENEQFF. The nucleotide sequence is given as TGTGCCTGGAGTACTTACGGACAGGGGGAAAATGAGCAGTTCTTC.